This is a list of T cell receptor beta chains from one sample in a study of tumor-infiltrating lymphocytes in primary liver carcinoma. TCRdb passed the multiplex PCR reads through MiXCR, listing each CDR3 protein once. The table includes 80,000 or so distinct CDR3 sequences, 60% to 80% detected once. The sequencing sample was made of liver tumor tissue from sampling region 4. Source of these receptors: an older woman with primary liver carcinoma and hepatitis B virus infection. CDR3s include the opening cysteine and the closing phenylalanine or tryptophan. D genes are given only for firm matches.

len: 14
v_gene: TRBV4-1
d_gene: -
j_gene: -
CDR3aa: CASRQAESSYEQFF

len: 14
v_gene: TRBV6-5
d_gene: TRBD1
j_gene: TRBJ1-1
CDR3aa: CASSGDRDGAEAFF

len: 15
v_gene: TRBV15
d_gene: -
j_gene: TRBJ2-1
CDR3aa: CATNREQGTYNEQFF

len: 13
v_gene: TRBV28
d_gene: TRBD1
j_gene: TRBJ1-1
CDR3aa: CASGQGLNTEAFF

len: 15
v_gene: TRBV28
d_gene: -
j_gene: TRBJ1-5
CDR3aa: CTSVGARGFNQPQHF

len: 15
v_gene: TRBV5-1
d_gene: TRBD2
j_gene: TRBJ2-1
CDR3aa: CASHTVTSGNYEQFF

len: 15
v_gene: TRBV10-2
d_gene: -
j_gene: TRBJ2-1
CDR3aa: CASSAIAAAYGEQFF

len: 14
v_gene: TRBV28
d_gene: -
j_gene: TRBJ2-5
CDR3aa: CASNRLVGGETQYF

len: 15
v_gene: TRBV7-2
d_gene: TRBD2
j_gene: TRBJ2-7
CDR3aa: CASSPAGLAPYEQYF

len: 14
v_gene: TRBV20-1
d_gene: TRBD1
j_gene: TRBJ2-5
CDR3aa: CSARIQGAVETQYF

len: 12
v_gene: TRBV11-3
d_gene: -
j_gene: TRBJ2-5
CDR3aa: CAGSLGGETQYF

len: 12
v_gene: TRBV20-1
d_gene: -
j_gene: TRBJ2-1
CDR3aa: CSAQGRYNEQFF

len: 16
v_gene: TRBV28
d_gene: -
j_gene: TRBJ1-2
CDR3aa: CASSSPGDGIGYGYTF

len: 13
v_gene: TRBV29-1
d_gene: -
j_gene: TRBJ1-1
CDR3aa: CSVEERPNTEAFF

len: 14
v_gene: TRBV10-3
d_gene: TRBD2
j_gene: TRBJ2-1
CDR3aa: CVTHPSGRDNEQFF

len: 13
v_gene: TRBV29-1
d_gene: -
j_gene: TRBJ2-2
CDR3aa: CSVTGHYGGELFF

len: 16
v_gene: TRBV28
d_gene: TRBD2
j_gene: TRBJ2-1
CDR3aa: CASSWVGSGAYNEQFF

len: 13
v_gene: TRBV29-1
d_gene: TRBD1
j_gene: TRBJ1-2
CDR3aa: CSLAQGAEEGYTF

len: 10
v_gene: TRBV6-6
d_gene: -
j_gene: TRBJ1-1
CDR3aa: CASSYAEAFF

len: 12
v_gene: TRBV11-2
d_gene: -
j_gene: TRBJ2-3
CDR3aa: CASSLVGDMQYF

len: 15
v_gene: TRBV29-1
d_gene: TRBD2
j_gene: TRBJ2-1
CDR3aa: CSVELSASGYNEQFF

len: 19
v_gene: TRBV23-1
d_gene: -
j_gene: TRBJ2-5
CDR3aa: CASGHLARPPSPNQETQYF

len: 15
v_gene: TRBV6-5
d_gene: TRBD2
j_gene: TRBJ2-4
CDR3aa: CVSSYLAGDGSIQYF

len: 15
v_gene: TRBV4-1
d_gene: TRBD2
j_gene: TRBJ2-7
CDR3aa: CASSHVTSGRAWQYF

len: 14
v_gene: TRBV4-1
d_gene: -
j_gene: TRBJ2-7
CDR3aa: CASSRAESSCEQYF

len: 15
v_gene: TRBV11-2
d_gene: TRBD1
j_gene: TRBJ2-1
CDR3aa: CDSSLEGTGYKEQFF

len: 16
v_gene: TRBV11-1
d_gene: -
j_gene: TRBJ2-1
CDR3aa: CASSQTTSQSGNEQFF

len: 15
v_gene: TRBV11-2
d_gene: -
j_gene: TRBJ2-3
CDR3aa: CANRPTASSTDTHYF

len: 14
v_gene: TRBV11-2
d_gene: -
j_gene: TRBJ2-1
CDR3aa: CASSLIGAVNEQFF

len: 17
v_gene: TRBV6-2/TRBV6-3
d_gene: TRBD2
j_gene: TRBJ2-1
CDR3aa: CASTGTGGRSFYDEQFF

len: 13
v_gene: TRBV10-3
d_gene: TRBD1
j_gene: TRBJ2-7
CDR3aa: CAINDDRASEQYF

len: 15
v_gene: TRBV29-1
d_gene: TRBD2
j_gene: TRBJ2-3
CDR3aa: CGVHSGGTNLYTQYF

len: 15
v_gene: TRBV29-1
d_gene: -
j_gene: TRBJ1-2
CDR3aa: CNVDRGAIRAGGYTF

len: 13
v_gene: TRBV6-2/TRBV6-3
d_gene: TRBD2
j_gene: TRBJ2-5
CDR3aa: CASNRLAEETQYF

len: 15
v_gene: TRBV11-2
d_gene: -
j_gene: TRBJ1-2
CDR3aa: CAGTNTMDPGHGYTF

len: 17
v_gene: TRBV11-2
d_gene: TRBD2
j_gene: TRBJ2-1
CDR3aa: CSSSLGLVAGGPNEHFF

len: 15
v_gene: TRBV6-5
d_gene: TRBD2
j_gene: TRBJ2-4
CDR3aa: CASSYLAGGGNIQYF